This T cell receptor (beta chain) derives from a study of T-cell reconstitution after alpha-beta-depleted transplantation in children. Only a few counts were recorded for this clonotype. The V gene end was trimmed by 5 bases and the J gene end by 8 bases; junction bases not matched to a gene: 7. The CDR3 is 14 amino acids. Germline loops: CDR1 SEHNR, CDR2 FQNEAQ (reference sequence). A library of TCRbeta sequences, prepared with unique molecular identifiers, was generated. TCRdb fed the PCR reads into MiXCR, producing one record per CDR3 protein. Counted here are some 500,000 distinct CDR3 sequences, around 17% occurring once; the ten biggest clones make up roughly 3.3%.

Source: PBMCs from the stem cell graft donor, taken from the stem cell graft. The chain couples TRBV7-9 to TRBJ2-3; TRBD1 matches 10 bases. The TCR comes from a human donor who donated a stem cell graft to a child with acute lymphoblastic leukemia. This CDR3 reads CASSPRQGASTQYF. CDR3 in DNA: TGTGCCAGCAGCCCCCGACAGGGGGCGAGTACGCAGTATTTT. Drawing the rest from reference TRBV7-9 and TRBJ2-3, the complete variable domain is DTGVSQNPRHKITKRGQNVTFRCDPISEHNRLYWYRQTLGQGPEFLTYFQNEAQLEKSRLLSDRFSAERPKGSFSTLEIQRTEQGDSAMYLCASSPRQGASTQYFGPGTRLTVL.